The sequence of this TCR beta chain was determined in a study of T cell responses to AZD1222 COVID-19 vaccine. Study-wide points: Researchers report vaccine-associated CD4 TCRs spanning spike, with dominance at 160-218 and 743-854. Among those given AZD1222, only six were seropositive at baseline. A rise in Spike-specific TCR breadth and depth followed two AZD1222 doses.

The protocol was immunoSEQ multiplex PCR, while the TCRdb copy is restricted to in-frame clones and leaves out a portion. The sample has about 130,000 clones, over 75% seen once. Note on this clone: Its antigen is not known.

This CDR3 has 14 residues. The germline gives CDR1 SGHRS, CDR2 YFSETQ. V shed 4 bases, J shed 6 bases, and the junction held 10 bases outside the gene matches. This clonotype originated in an adult in good health. The starting material was peripheral blood, obtained on day 0 of AZD1222 vaccination. The V call is TRBV5-1, the J call TRBJ2-7; 7 nucleotides align to TRBD1. CDR3 nucleotides: TGCGCCAGCAGCGGCGGAAGGGGGCTCAGCGAGCAGTACTTC. It specifies CASSGGRGLSEQYF.